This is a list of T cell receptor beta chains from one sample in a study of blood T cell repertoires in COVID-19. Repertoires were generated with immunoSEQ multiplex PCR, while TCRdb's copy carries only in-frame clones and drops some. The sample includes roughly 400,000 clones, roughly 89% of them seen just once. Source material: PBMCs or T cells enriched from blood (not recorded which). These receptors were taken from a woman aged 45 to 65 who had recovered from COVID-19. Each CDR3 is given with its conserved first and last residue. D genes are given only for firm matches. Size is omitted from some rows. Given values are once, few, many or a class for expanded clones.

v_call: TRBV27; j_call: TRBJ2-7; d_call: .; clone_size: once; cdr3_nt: TGTGCCAGCAGTTCACTGTACTCGGACTATCCCTACGAGCAGTACTTC; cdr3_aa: CASSSLYSDYPYEQYF
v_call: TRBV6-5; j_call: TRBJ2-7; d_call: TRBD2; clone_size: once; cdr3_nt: TGTGCCAGCGCCCGGGGGGGGTTCTCCTACGAGCAGTACTTC; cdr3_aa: CASARGGFSYEQYF
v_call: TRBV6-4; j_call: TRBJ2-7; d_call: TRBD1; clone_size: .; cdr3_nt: TGTGCCCGCCGACTGGACAGGGGGAACGAGCAGTACTTC; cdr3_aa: CARRLDRGNEQYF
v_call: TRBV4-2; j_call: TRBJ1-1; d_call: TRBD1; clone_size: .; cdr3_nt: TGTGCCAGCAGCCAAGGACAGGGGTCCGCTTTCTTT; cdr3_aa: CASSQGQGSAFF
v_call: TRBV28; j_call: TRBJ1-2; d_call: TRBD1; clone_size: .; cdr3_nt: TGTGCCAGCAGTTTAGGACAGGGCAACTATGGCTACACCTTC; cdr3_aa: CASSLGQGNYGYTF
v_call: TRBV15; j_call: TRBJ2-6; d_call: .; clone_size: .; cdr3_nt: TGTGCCACCAGCAGAGATATGGCCGACAACGTCCTGACTTTC; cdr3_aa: CATSRDMADNVLTF
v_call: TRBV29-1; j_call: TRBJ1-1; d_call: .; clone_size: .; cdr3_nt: TGCAGCGCCTTACGACAGGATGTAGTTGGAGCTTTCTTT; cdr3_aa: CSALRQDVVGAFF
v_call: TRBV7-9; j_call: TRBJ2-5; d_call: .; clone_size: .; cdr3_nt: TGTGCCAGCAGCTTAGTCAGGGGACAAGAGACCCAGTACTTC; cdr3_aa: CASSLVRGQETQYF
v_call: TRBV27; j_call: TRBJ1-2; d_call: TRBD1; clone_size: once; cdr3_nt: TGTGCCAGCAGTTCACACCGGGACAGGTTCTTTTTGGAGGGCTACACCTTC; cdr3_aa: CASSSHRDRFFLEGYTF
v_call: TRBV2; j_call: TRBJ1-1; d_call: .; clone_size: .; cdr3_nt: TGTGCCAGCTCCTGGACGGAGGGTGCTGAAGCTTTCTTT; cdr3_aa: CASSWTEGAEAFF
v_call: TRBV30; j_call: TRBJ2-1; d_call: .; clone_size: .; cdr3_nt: TGTGCCTGGAGCTCGTTTTACAATGAGCAGTTCTTC; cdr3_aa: CAWSSFYNEQFF
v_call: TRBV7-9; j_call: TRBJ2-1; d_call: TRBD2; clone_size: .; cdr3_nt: TGTGCCAGCAGCTTAGTAAGCCGGGGGGGCAATTATAATGAGCAGTTCTTC; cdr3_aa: CASSLVSRGGNYNEQFF
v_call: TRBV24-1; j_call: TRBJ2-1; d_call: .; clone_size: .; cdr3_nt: TGTGCCACCAGTGATTTTACAGGGAGCTCCTACAATGAGCAGTTCTTC; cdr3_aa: CATSDFTGSSYNEQFF
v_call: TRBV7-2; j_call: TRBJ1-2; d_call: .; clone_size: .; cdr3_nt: TGTGCCAGCACCTTAACGGCAGGGCGAAACTATGGCTACACCTTC; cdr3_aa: CASTLTAGRNYGYTF
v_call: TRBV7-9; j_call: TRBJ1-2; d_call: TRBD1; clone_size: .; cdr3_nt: TGTGCCAGCAGCCACACCAACAGGGGGCCTGGCTACACCTTC; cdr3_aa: CASSHTNRGPGYTF
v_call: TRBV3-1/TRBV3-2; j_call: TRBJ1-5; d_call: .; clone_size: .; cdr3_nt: TGTGCCAGCAGCCAAGTCGCAGGGGGCAATCAGCCCCAGCATTTT; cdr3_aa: CASSQVAGGNQPQHF
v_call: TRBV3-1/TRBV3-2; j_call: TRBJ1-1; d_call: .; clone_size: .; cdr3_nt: TGTGCCAGCAGCCCCCTAGGAGGGTATTCTTTCTTT; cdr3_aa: CASSPLGGYSFF
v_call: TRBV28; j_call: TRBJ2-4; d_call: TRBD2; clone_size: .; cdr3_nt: TGTGCCAGCAGTCCGCCAGCGGGGGGCGGAGGCAAAAACATTCAGTACTTC; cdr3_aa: CASSPPAGGGGKNIQYF
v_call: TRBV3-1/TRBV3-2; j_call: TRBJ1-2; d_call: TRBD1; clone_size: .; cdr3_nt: TGTGCCAGCAGCGCAGGGGGCCGGGGCTACACCTTC; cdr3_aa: CASSAGGRGYTF
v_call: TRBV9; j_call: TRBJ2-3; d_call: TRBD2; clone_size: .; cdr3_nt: TGTGCCAGCAGCCTGACTAGCGGGGGCGGTACGCAGTATTTT; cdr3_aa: CASSLTSGGGTQYF
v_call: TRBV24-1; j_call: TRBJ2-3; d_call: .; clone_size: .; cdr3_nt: TGTGCCACCAGTGATCGTGGGGCGGGATCGGATACGCAGTATTTT; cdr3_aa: CATSDRGAGSDTQYF
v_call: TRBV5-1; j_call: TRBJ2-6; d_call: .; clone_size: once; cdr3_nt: TGCGCCAGCAGCTTGACGGTCTCTGGGGCCAACGTCCTGACTTTC; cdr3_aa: CASSLTVSGANVLTF
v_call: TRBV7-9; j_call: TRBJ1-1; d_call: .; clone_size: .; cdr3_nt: TGTGCCAGCAGCCCTCCCGGCCGGGGGACTGAAGCTTTCTTT; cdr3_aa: CASSPPGRGTEAFF
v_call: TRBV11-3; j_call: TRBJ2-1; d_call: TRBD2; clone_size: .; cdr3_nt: TGTGCCAGCAGCCTTAGCGGGGGGCCCACCTACAATGAGCAGTTCTTC; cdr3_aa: CASSLSGGPTYNEQFF
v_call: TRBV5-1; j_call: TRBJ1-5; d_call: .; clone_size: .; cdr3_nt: TGCGCCAGCAGCCCAAGACCGGGGGATCAGCCCCAGCATTTT; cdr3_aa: CASSPRPGDQPQHF
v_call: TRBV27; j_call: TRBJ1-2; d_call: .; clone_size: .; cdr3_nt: TGTGCCAGCAGTTTAAGGGGGAACTCTAACTATGGCTACACCTTC; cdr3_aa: CASSLRGNSNYGYTF
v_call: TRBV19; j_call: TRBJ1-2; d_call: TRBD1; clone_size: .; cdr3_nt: TGTGCCAGTAGTAAACCGGGACAGGGCGACTATGGCTACACCTTC; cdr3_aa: CASSKPGQGDYGYTF
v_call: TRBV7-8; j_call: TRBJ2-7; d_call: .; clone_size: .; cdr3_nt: TGTGCCAGCAGCCCCAGGGAAAACTACGAGCAGTACTTC; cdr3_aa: CASSPRENYEQYF
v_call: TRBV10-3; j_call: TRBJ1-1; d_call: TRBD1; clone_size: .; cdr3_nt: TGTGCCAGCCGACAGGGACAGAACACTGAAGCTTTCTTT; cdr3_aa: CASRQGQNTEAFF
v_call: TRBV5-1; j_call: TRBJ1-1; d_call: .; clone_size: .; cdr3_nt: TGCGCCAGCAGCCTCCGGGGGGACACTGAAGCTTTCTTT; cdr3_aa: CASSLRGDTEAFF
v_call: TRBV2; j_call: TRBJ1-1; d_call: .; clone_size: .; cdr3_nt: TGTGCCACCCCGACTGTTTCCTACACTGAAGCTTTCTTT; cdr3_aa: CATPTVSYTEAFF
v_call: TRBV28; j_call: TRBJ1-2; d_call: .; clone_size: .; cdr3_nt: TGTGCCAGCAGGGTAGGAGGCGCGGGCTACACCTTC; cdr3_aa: CASRVGGAGYTF
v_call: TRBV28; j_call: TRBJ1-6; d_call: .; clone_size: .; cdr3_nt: TGTGCCAGCAGTCCCCCTGGGGGGGCATCCTATAATTCACCCCTCCACTTT; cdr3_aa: CASSPPGGASYNSPLHF
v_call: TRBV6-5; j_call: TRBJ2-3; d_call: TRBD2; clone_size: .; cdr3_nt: TGTGCCAGCAGTACCAGCCTAGCGGACACAGATACGCAGTATTTT; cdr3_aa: CASSTSLADTDTQYF
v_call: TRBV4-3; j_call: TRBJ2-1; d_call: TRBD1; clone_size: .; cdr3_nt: TGCGCCAGCAGCCAAGATCACGAGACAGGGAGTCAGTTCTTC; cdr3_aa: CASSQDHETGSQFF
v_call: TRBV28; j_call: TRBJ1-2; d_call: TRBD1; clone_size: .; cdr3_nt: TGTGCCAGCAGCCAACAGGGGCTTGGCTACACCTTC; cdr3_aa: CASSQQGLGYTF
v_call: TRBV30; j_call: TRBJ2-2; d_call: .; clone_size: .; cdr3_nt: TGTGCCTGGAGTGTACTCGGGGAGCTGTTTTTT; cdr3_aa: CAWSVLGELFF
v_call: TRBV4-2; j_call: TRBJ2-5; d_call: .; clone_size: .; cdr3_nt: TGTGCCAGCAGCCAAGAGGTAGGAGGTCAGACCCAGTACTTC; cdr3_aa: CASSQEVGGQTQYF
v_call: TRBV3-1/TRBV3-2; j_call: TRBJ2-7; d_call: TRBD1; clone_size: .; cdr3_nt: TGTGCCAGCAGCCAAGAAAGGGGGCCCGTGGGGTTC; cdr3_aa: CASSQERGPVGF
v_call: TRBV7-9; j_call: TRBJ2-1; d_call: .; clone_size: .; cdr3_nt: TGTGCCAGCAGGACGGCAGGGACTTCCTACAATGAGCAGTTCTTC; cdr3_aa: CASRTAGTSYNEQFF
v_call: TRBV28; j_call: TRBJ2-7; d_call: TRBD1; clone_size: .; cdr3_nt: TGTGCCACCGAAGTCCCCGGGACAGGGCTCCACGAGCAGTACTTC; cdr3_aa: CATEVPGTGLHEQYF
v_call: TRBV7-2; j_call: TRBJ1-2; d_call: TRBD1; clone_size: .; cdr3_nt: TGTGCCAGCAGCTTAGTCACAGGGGATACCCATGGCTACACCTTC; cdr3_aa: CASSLVTGDTHGYTF
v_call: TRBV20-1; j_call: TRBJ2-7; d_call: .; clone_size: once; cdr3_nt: TGCAGTGCTAGAAGGAGCTACGAGCAGTACTTC; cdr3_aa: CSARRSYEQYF
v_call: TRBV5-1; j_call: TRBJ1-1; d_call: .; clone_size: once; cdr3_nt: TGCGCCAGCAGCCAAAACATGAACACTGAAGCTTTCTTT; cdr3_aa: CASSQNMNTEAFF
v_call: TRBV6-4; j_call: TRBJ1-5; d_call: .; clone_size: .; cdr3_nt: TGTGCCAGCACCCGGAGGAATCAGCCCCAGCATTTT; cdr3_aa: CASTRRNQPQHF
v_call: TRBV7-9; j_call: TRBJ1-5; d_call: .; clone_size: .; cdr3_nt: TGTGCCAGCAGCTTAGAGCAGGGGAGCAATCAGCCCCAGCATTTT; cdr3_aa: CASSLEQGSNQPQHF
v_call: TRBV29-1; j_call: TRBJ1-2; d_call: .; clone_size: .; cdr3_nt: TGCAGCGTTGTGGGTACAGGGATTGGTACCAGCTATGGCTACACCTTC; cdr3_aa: CSVVGTGIGTSYGYTF
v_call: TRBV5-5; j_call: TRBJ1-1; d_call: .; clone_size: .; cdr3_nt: TGTGCCAGCAGCTCTGAAGGGGGTTTCACTGAAGCTTTCTTT; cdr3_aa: CASSSEGGFTEAFF
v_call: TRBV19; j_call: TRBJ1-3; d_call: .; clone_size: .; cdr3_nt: TGTGCCAGTACTAGGACACAACTCTCTGGAAACACCATATATTTT; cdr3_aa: CASTRTQLSGNTIYF
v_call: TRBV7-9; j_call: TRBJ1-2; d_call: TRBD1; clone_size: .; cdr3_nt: TGTGCCAGCAGCCTGGGACAGCTAAACCCCTACACCTTC; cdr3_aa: CASSLGQLNPYTF
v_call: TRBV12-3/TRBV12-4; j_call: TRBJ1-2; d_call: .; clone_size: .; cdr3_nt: TGTGCCAGCAGCAGATACAGGGATGGCTACACCTTC; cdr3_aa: CASSRYRDGYTF
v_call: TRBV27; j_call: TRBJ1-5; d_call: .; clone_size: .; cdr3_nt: TGTGCCAGCAGCCCTCGGGACTCCAATCAGCCCCAGCATTTT; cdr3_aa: CASSPRDSNQPQHF
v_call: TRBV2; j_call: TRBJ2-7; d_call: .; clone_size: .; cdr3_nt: TGTGCCAGCAGTGAAGATCAGGGCGAGCAGTACTTC; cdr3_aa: CASSEDQGEQYF
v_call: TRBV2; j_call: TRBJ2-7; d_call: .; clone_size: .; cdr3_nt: TGTGCCAGCAGACAGGGCACCGCCTCCTACGAGCAGTACTTC; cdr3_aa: CASRQGTASYEQYF